These 31 T cell receptor beta chains originate from one sample sequenced in a study of T-cell reconstitution after alpha-beta-depleted transplantation in children. Unique molecular identifiers tagged the TCRbeta library. TCRdb reprocessed the PCR reads with MiXCR, giving one entry per CDR3 protein. This sample has some 200,000 distinct CDR3 sequences, with around 9.2% found just once. Sample: PBMCs, mostly from graft donor cells, taken 360 days after TCRalphabeta/CD19-depleted stem cell transplant. The receptors shown here come from a male patient under 10 years old who had a stem cell transplant for acute myeloid leukemia, so the T cells may come from the graft donor.

This clonotype occurred a few times. The chain uses TRBV6-2 or TRBV6-3 and TRBJ2-1, with D uncertain. The V end was cut by 2 bases, the J end by 15 bases, with 14 bases between. The germline CDR1 and CDR2 sequences are MNHEY and SVGEGT. This CDR3 has 12 residues. CDR3 sequence reads: CASSYASGPVFF. Here the CDR3 DNA reads TGTGCCAGCAGTTACGCGTCCGGGCCGGTGTTCTTC.

In this sample, this clonotype turned up many times. This chain joins TRBV2 and TRBJ2-2; the match to TRBD1 covers 7 bases. V was clipped by 5 bases and J by 1 base; unmatched bases: 4. The CDR3 sequence is 15 residues long. In germline, CDR1 is SNHLY, CDR2 FYNNEI. The DNA of the CDR3 is TGTGCCAGCAGTTCAAGGACAGGGAACACCGGGGAGCTGTTTTTT. Its translation: CASSSRTGNTGELFF.

This clonotype was counted only a few times. The chain employs TRBV3-1 and TRBJ1-6, with D unresolved. V was clipped by 3 bases and J by 0 bases, with 9 bases between them. This CDR3 is built from 16 residues. The germline V gene has CDR1 LGHDT and CDR2 YNNKEL (reference sequence). CDR3 DNA sequence: TGTGCCAGCAGCCACTCCCGGAGCTCCTATAATTCACCCCTCCACTTT. It encodes CASSHSRSSYNSPLHF.

This clonotype has only a few counts. The chain links TRBV5-5 to TRBJ2-7; tentative D call: TRBD1 (5 bases). This CDR3 has 14 amino acids. Germline V gene lookup returns CDR1 SGHKS and CDR2 YYEKEE (reference sequence). V was shortened by 4 bases and J by 1 base, with 12 bases between the two germline ends. CDR3 residues: CASSPATVSYEQYV. DNA of the CDR3: TGTGCCAGCAGCCCGGCGACAGTTTCCTACGAGCAGTACGTC.

This clonotype was detected a few times. The V gene is TRBV3-1, the J gene TRBJ2-1; D remains ambiguous. Per germline, CDR1 LGHDT and CDR2 YNNKEL (reference sequence). V was trimmed by 0 bases and J by 9 bases, leaving 15 bases between them. The CDR3 has 15 amino acids. The CDR3 region has the DNA TGTGCCAGCAGCCAAGACTCCCTCCCCGCTACTGAGCAGTTCTTC. Its translation is CASSQDSLPATEQFF.

This clonotype was recorded at least ten times. V usage is TRBV15 and J usage is TRBJ2-5; 8 bases line up with TRBD1. Germline V gene lookup returns CDR1 LNHNV and CDR2 YYDKDF (reference sequence). V was pared by 0 bases and J by 5 bases, with 8 bases of the junction left unmatched. The CDR3 runs to 16 residues. The CDR3 DNA follows: TGTGCCACCAGCAGAGAGGCAGGGGGCGCGTGGGAGACCCAGTACTTC. Translation: CATSREAGGAWETQYF.

This clonotype was counted at least ten times. The chain uses TRBV10-3 and TRBJ1-3, with D possibly being TRBD1 (5 bases). In germline, CDR1 is ENHRY, CDR2 SYGVKD. The CDR3 is 15 amino acids. Deletions cut 4 bases from V and 0 bases from J, with 10 bases between. In DNA form, the CDR3 reads TGTGCCATCAGTGGGGGCTTACTCTCTGGAAACACCATATATTTT. This encodes CAISGGLLSGNTIYF.

The chain has TRBV20-1 and TRBJ2-7; 9 bases agree with TRBD2. Looked up from germline, CDR1 is DFQATT and CDR2 is SNEGSKA (reference sequence). The CDR3 has 14 residues. V trimming: 1 base; J trimming: 1 base; junction bases outside the gene matches: 2. The CDR3 loop reads CSARASGISYEQYF. CDR3 bases: TGCAGTGCTAGAGCTAGCGGGATATCCTACGAGCAGTACTTC.

This clonotype has just a few counts. J is TRBJ2-7 and V is TRBV19, with a weak D call TRBD1 (5 bases). CDR1 is LNHDA, CDR2 SQIVND, per germline (reference sequence). This CDR3 has 15 amino acids. Trimming left V 4 bases short and J 5 bases short, with 18 bases between. CDR3 sequence: CASSKGNPPSNEQYF. The CDR3 DNA sequence: TGTGCCAGTAGTAAGGGGAATCCCCCGAGCAACGAGCAGTACTTC.

In this sample, this clonotype turned up many times. V and J are TRBV12-3 or TRBV12-4 and TRBJ2-3, with TRBD2 matching 11 bases. There are 15 residues in the CDR3. V lost 6 bases and J lost 7; bases outside the gene matches: 9. CDR3 amino acids: CASRKGTSGKNTQYF. Written as DNA, the CDR3 is TGTGCCAGCAGGAAAGGGACTAGCGGCAAAAATACGCAGTATTTT.

This clonotype has just one count. This chain connects TRBV20-1 to TRBJ2-7, with 9 bases aligning to TRBD2. CDR3 size: 14 residues. Per the germline V gene, CDR1 is DFQATT and CDR2 is SNEGSKA (reference sequence). The V and J ends lost 2 bases and 3 bases, in that order; junction bases with no gene match: 5. CDR3 amino acids: CSARLLAGRYEQYF. The DNA for the CDR3 is TGCAGTGCTAGACTGCTAGCGGGACGCTACGAGCAGTACTTC.

This clonotype occurred a few times. The V and J genes are TRBV9 and TRBJ2-3; TRBD2 is a possible D gene (5 bases). The germline CDR1 and CDR2 sequences are SGDLS and YYNGEE. This CDR3 contains 15 residues. V was trimmed by 6 bases and J by 0 bases, leaving 14 bases between them. CDR3 region: CASTGVGLSTDTQYF. DNA for the CDR3: TGTGCCAGCACCGGGGTCGGCCTTAGCACAGATACGCAGTATTTT.

This clonotype was counted only a few times. The rearrangement links TRBV7-3 to TRBJ2-1; tentatively, D is TRBD2 (7 bases). CDR3 length: 16 residues. Germline V CDR1 and CDR2: SGHTA, FQGTGA. The ends were cut back, 1 base at V and 6 bases at J, with 16 bases in the middle. The CDR3: CASSLIGGAVPNEQFF. The CDR3, as DNA: TGTGCCAGCAGCTTAATTGGGGGGGCCGTCCCCAATGAGCAGTTCTTC.

This clonotype was detected only a few times. The chain couples TRBV3-1 to TRBJ2-1; D uncertain. The CDR3 totals 12 residues. V shed 3 bases and J shed 9 bases, with 9 bases lying between them. Looked up from germline, CDR1 is LGHDT and CDR2 is YNNKEL (reference sequence). For the CDR3, the DNA is TGTGCCAGCAGCCAGGGGATAGGTGAGCAGTTCTTC. It translates to CASSQGIGEQFF.

This clonotype was found many times. The chain has TRBV7-2 and TRBJ2-3; either TRBD1 or TRBD2 may fit D (5 bases each). The V end was cut by 5 bases, the J end by 0 bases, with 9 bases between. The CDR3 length is 14 residues. CDR1 SGHTA and CDR2 FQGNSA come from the germline V gene. The CDR3 region has the DNA TGTGCCAGCAGCCCGGGACCTAGCACAGATACGCAGTATTTT. This translates into CASSPGPSTDTQYF. Supplemented by reference TRBV7-2 and TRBJ2-3, the full variable domain reads GAGVSQSPSNKVTEKGKDVELRCDPISGHTALYWYRQSLGQGLEFLIYFQGNSAPDKSGLPSDRFSAERTGGSVSTLTIQRTQQEDSAVYLCASSPGPSTDTQYFGPGTRLTVL.

This clonotype was seen many times. The CDR3, as DNA: TGTGCCAGCAGCTTGGCAGGAGCACGCACTTATGGCTACACCTTC. Translating gives CASSLAGARTYGYTF. J is TRBJ1-2 and V is TRBV5-5; no definite D call. V was cut by 0 bases and J by 5 bases, with 14 bases left in between. The CDR3 contains 15 residues. Germline CDR1 and CDR2: SGHKS and YYEKEE (reference sequence).

Many counts were recorded for this clonotype. The rearrangement joins TRBV7-6 to TRBJ2-3; 9 nucleotides agree with TRBD1. Germline CDR1 and CDR2: SGHVS and FNYEAQ. This CDR3 is built from 15 residues. J lost 3 bases, V lost 2 bases, and 3 bases had no gene match. In DNA, the CDR3 is TGTGCCAGCAGCTTATACAGGGGGCTGACAGATACGCAGTATTTT. This codes for CASSLYRGLTDTQYF.

This clonotype was found many times. The chain recombines TRBV4-2 with TRBJ2-5; no clear D gene. The ends were cut back, 3 bases at V and 1 base at J, with 12 bases in the middle. The CDR3 is 15 residues long. Germline V gene sequence: CDR1 LGHNA, CDR2 YNFKEQ. The CDR3 region is CASSHTADFQETQYF. DNA of the CDR3: TGTGCCAGCAGCCACACAGCCGACTTCCAAGAGACCCAGTACTTC.

The chain carries TRBV9 and TRBJ2-1, with 8 bases identical to TRBD2. Germline V gene data show CDR1 as SGDLS and CDR2 as YYNGEE. The length of the CDR3 is 15 residues. V trimming: 2 bases; J trimming: 6 bases; junction bases outside the gene matches: 7. The CDR3 sequence is CASSVARGGRNEQFF. The CDR3 region has the DNA TGTGCCAGCAGCGTGGCCCGGGGGGGCCGCAATGAGCAGTTCTTC. Together with reference TRBV9 and TRBJ2-1, the CDR3 gives the full variable domain: DSGVTQTPKHLITATGQRVTLRCSPRSGDLSVYWYQQSLDQGLQFLIQYYNGEERAKGNILERFSAQQFPDLHSELNLSSLELGDSALYFCASSVARGGRNEQFFGPGTRLTVL.

This clonotype was picked up a small number of times. This sequence joins TRBV11-1 and TRBJ2-1, with TRBD2 matching 11 bases. This CDR3 comprises 19 residues. V lost 5 bases to trimming and J lost 0 bases; unmatched junction nucleotides: 12. CDR1 SGHAT and CDR2 FQDESV come from the germline V gene (reference sequence). The CDR3 sequence: CASSAPLTSGISSYNEQFF. The CDR3 region has the DNA TGTGCCAGCAGCGCACCACTGACTAGCGGGATTTCCTCCTACAATGAGCAGTTCTTC.

This clonotype was counted a few times. V is TRBV11-1 and J is TRBJ2-5; 7 bases are shared with TRBD2. The CDR3 is 21 residues long. Germline V CDR1 and CDR2: SGHAT, FQDESV (reference sequence). V shed 5 bases, J shed 1 base, and the junction held 25 bases outside the gene matches. CDR3 region: CASSPGELARRYGRFQETQYF. As DNA, the CDR3 is TGTGCCAGCAGCCCGGGGGAACTAGCGCGGCGGTATGGGAGGTTCCAAGAGACCCAGTACTTC.

This clonotype was seen more than once but under ten times. The genes are TRBV27 and TRBJ2-3; D gene unclear. Germline CDR1 MNHEY, CDR2 SMNVEV (reference sequence). The CDR3 length is 13 residues. The V end was cut by 4 bases, the J end by 5 bases, with 10 bases between. CDR3 protein: CASSSEWRDTQYF. In DNA, the CDR3 is TGTGCCAGCAGTTCCGAGTGGAGAGATACGCAGTATTTT.

This clonotype was recorded at least ten times. V and J are TRBV5-1 and TRBJ2-4, with 9 bases matching TRBD1. Germline CDR1 reads SGHRS; CDR2 reads YFSETQ. The CDR3 spans 14 residues. Trimming at V came to 7 bases and at J to 6 bases, leaving 8 bases not matched to a gene. CDR3 sequence reads: CASRPLDRGNIQYF. In DNA form, the CDR3 reads TGCGCCAGCCGGCCTTTGGACAGGGGAAACATTCAGTACTTC. The variable domain in full, completed from reference TRBV5-1 and TRBJ2-4, reads KAGVTQTPRYLIKTRGQQVTLSCSPISGHRSVSWYQQTPGQGLQFLFEYFSETQRNKGNFPGRFSGRQFSNSRSEMNVSTLELGDSALYLCASRPLDRGNIQYFGAGTRLSVL.

This chain uses TRBV2 with TRBJ2-2; D not resolved. Trimming shortened V by 2 bases and J by 5 bases, and 9 bases separated the two germline ends. This CDR3 spans 14 amino acids. Germline CDR1 and CDR2: SNHLY and FYNNEI. CDR3 in amino acids: CASSEQTLTGELFF. The CDR3 region has the DNA TGTGCCAGCAGTGAACAGACTCTAACCGGGGAGCTGTTTTTT.

The rearrangement joins TRBV20-1 to TRBJ2-1; the D call may be TRBD1 or TRBD2 (5 bases each). This CDR3 contains 17 residues. From germline, CDR1 is DFQATT and CDR2 SNEGSKA (reference sequence). V was clipped by 0 bases and J by 15 bases, with 30 bases between them. CDR3 DNA: TGCAGTGCTAGAGATGCCAGGGTCCTACCCCATAAGGCGGGCTTGTTCTTC. Translating gives CSARDARVLPHKAGLFF.

V usage is TRBV28 and J usage is TRBJ2-7; D gene uncertain. V lost 3 bases to trimming and J lost 3 bases, with 9 bases between them. CDR1 and CDR2 (germline): MDHEN, SYDVKM. The CDR3 is 13 amino acids. The DNA for the CDR3 is TGTGCCAGCAGTTTGGGCGGCCGCTACGAGCAGTACTTC. Translating gives CASSLGGRYEQYF.

This clonotype occurred many times. This chain links TRBV11-2 with TRBJ2-5; D gene ambiguous. Trimming removed 0 bases from V and 2 bases from J, with 7 bases in between. Germline CDR1 SGHAT, CDR2 FQNNGV. The CDR3 consists of 14 residues. The CDR3 is CASSLDSSQETQYF. The CDR3, as DNA: TGTGCCAGCAGCTTAGATTCCTCGCAAGAGACCCAGTACTTC.

In this sample, this clonotype turned up a few times. The genes are TRBV12-3 or TRBV12-4 and TRBJ2-7, with TRBD2 as a possible D gene (6 bases). The V end was cut by 3 bases, the J end by 3 bases, with 12 bases between. There are 14 residues in the CDR3. As DNA, the CDR3 is TGTGCCAGCAGTTTTCAGGGAGGCGACTACGAGCAGTACTTC. This gives the protein CASSFQGGDYEQYF.

This clonotype was observed many times. The rearrangement joins TRBV12-3 or TRBV12-4 to TRBJ2-2, with a weak D call TRBD1 (5 bases). With 6 bases removed from V and 4 bases from J, the gap between germline ends came to 15 bases. The CDR3 spans 15 residues. In nucleotides, the CDR3 is TGTGCCAGCAGGGTCGACAGATTCCTCACCGGGGAGCTGTTTTTT. Residues: CASRVDRFLTGELFF.

V is TRBV7-2 and J is TRBJ2-7, with TRBD1 identical over 8 bases. Looked up from germline, CDR1 is SGHTA and CDR2 is FQGNSA. The CDR3 is 13 amino acids. Trimming at V came to 6 bases and at J to 5 bases, leaving 6 bases not matched to a gene. CDR3 residues: CASRPTGGNEQYF. CDR3 DNA sequence: TGTGCCAGCAGACCAACAGGGGGAAACGAGCAGTACTTC.

The chain has TRBV3-1 and TRBJ2-1; no clear D. The V end was cut by 1 base, the J end by 4 bases, with 8 bases between. Germline V lookup: CDR1 LGHDT, CDR2 YNNKEL (reference sequence). The CDR3 loop spans 14 amino acids. CDR3 loop: CASSQARLYNEQFF. The CDR3 coding sequence is TGTGCCAGCAGCCAAGCGCGACTGTACAATGAGCAGTTCTTC.